Shown below are 25 T cell receptor beta chains from a single sample sequenced in a study of response to subunit inactivated influenza vaccine. Each CDR3 protein gets one entry after TCRdb re-called the RT-PCR reads with MiXCR. The sample includes hundreds of thousands of distinct CDR3 sequences, about 15% of them seen just once. Sequenced material: PBMCs from blood, taken 12 days after vaccination. These receptors were obtained from a man aged 50 to 59 who received an inactivated influenza vaccine.

This clonotype showed up just a few times. The rearrangement uses TRBV7-8 and TRBJ2-2; no definite D call. The length of the CDR3 is 16 residues. Germline V CDR1 and CDR2: SGHVS, FQNEAQ. V was cut by 1 base and J by 6 bases, with 15 bases left in between. The CDR3 sequence is CASSLGTYPAAGELFF. The DNA of the CDR3 is TGTGCCAGCAGCTTAGGCACTTACCCTGCGGCCGGGGAGCTGTTTTTT.

This clonotype was counted only a few times. CDR3 loop: CASIRDYPYEQYF. DNA of the CDR3: TGTGCCAGCATCCGTGACTACCCCTACGAGCAGTACTTC. The genes are TRBV28 and TRBJ2-7; TRBD2 might be the D (5 bases). Per the germline V gene, CDR1 is MDHEN and CDR2 is SYDVKM. The V end lost 7 bases, the J end lost 2 bases, and 12 bases lay between the germline ends. The CDR3 runs to 13 residues.

This clonotype was detected a few times. This chain uses TRBV6-1 with TRBJ2-6; no reliable D call. V was trimmed by 4 bases and J by 0 bases, leaving 7 bases between them. This CDR3 has 15 residues. The germline gives CDR1 MNHNS, CDR2 SASEGT. In DNA, the CDR3 is TGTGCCAGCAGTGCCATCCACTCTGGGGCCAACGTCCTGACTTTC. It specifies CASSAIHSGANVLTF.

The chain is built from TRBV3-1 and TRBJ1-3; D is perhaps TRBD1 (5 bases). The CDR3 length is 17 residues. Germline V gene lookup returns CDR1 LGHDT and CDR2 YNNKEL (reference sequence). Trimming removed 11 bases at V and 0 bases at J, with 23 bases between. The CDR3 region is CASTKDVWTSSGNTIYF. CDR3 nucleotide sequence: TGTGCCTCCACCAAGGATGTTTGGACAAGCTCTGGAAACACCATATATTTT.

This clonotype has only a few counts. V is TRBV4-2 and J is TRBJ2-3; TRBD2 is a possible D gene (5 bases). The CDR3 is 15 amino acids. Trimming took 4 bases from V and 4 from J, leaving 15 bases between them. Germline-derived CDR1 and CDR2 are LGHNA and YNFKEQ. CDR3 coding DNA: TGTGCCAGCAGCCCGAGGGCCGGGGTAGCAGATACGCAGTATTTT. Protein: CASSPRAGVADTQYF.

The rearrangement joins TRBV7-9 to TRBJ2-7; D is perhaps TRBD1 (6 bases). The CDR3 consists of 14 residues. Looked up from germline, CDR1 is SEHNR and CDR2 is FQNEAQ (reference sequence). V was pared by 5 bases and J by 1 base, with 12 bases between. CDR3 in amino acids: CASSPGTRSYEQYF. Here the CDR3 DNA reads TGTGCCAGCAGCCCAGGGACACGGTCCTACGAGCAGTACTTC.

The chain carries TRBV11-2 and TRBJ2-4; D assignment may be TRBD1 or TRBD2 (7 bases each). Per germline, CDR1 SGHAT and CDR2 FQNNGV. This CDR3 spans 19 amino acids. V lost 6 bases, J lost 0 bases, and 24 bases lay in between. The CDR3 DNA follows: TGTGCCAGCAGTTCAACAACAGCAGGGGGGAGGGTAGCCAAAAACATTCAGTACTTC. Its protein product is CASSSTTAGGRVAKNIQYF.

The chain links TRBV4-3 to TRBJ2-5; 9 positions agree with TRBD1. This CDR3 comprises 16 residues. The germline V gene has CDR1 LGHNA and CDR2 YSLEER. Unmatched junction bases numbered 13, after V lost 4 bases and J lost 7 bases. The CDR3: CASSRRTGGSEGTQYF. The CDR3 DNA follows: TGCGCCAGCAGCCGCAGAACAGGGGGCTCTGAAGGGACCCAGTACTTC.

This clonotype was recorded a few times. The CDR3 here is CATKGPNRETQYF. CDR3 coding DNA: TGTGCCACCAAAGGCCCCAACCGGGAGACCCAGTACTTC. The chain couples TRBV6-6 to TRBJ2-5; D remains unclear. Germline-derived CDR1 and CDR2 are MNHNY and SVGAGI (reference sequence). Trimming took 10 bases from V and 5 from J, leaving 17 bases between them. This CDR3 region has 13 residues.

Many counts were recorded for this clonotype. The J gene is TRBJ2-2, the V gene TRBV9, with 9 bases matching TRBD2. V gave up 3 bases and J gave up 1 base; unmatched junction bases: 7. The CDR3 runs to 17 residues. Germline CDR1 SGDLS, CDR2 YYNGEE. As DNA, the CDR3 is TGTGCCAGCAGCGCGGGCTCTAGCGGGATGAACACCGGGGAGCTGTTTTTT. It specifies CASSAGSSGMNTGELFF.

This clonotype was seen at least ten times. This CDR3 reads CASSALGIDTQYF. CDR3 nucleotides: TGTGCCAGCAGCGCCCTAGGGATAGATACGCAGTATTTT. This chain joins TRBV7-6 and TRBJ2-3; D unresolved. The CDR3 is made up of 13 amino acids. Per germline, CDR1 SGHVS and CDR2 FNYEAQ. V shed 5 bases and J shed 5 bases, with 11 bases lying between them.

This clonotype was seen ten or more times. V gene TRBV7-2 combines with J gene TRBJ2-5, with D perhaps TRBD2 (6 bases). The V gene's germline CDR1 is SGHTA and CDR2 FQGNSA. V lost 6 bases, J lost 0 bases, and 11 bases lay in between. CDR3 length: 14 residues. As DNA, the CDR3 is TGTGCCAGCAGTCCTAGCGCGTACCAAGAGACCCAGTACTTC. The encoded protein is CASSPSAYQETQYF.

The chain recombines TRBV27 with TRBJ1-1; D might be TRBD1 (5 bases). This CDR3 has 16 residues. CDR1 is MNHEY, CDR2 SMNVEV, per germline (reference sequence). Trimming took 6 bases from V and 4 from J, leaving 21 bases between them. Here the CDR3 DNA reads TGTGCCAGCAGGGGGACGGGGGGAGGTAGGACCACTGAAGCTTTCTTT. Its protein product is CASRGTGGGRTTEAFF.

The V and J genes are TRBV6-5 and TRBJ1-3; D uncertain. V shed 2 bases and J shed 8 bases, with 16 bases lying between them. Germline assignment: CDR1 MNHEY and CDR2 SVGAGI. CDR3 length equals 15 residues. The CDR3 coding sequence is TGTGCCAGCAGTTACGGTGTTGCGAGGGAGGACACCATATATTTT. As protein: CASSYGVAREDTIYF.

At least ten counts were recorded for this clonotype. The genes are TRBV5-1 and TRBJ2-1; 9 bases line up with TRBD1. Germline lookup yields CDR1 SGHRS and CDR2 YFSETQ. The CDR3 is 16 amino acids. With 1 base clipped from V and 4 bases from J, the junction kept 6 bases outside the gene matches. CDR3 in amino acids: CASSLTGTGQYNEQFF. CDR3 DNA: TGCGCCAGCAGCTTGACCGGGACAGGGCAGTACAATGAGCAGTTCTTC.

This clonotype was recorded a few times. The chain recombines TRBV12-3 or TRBV12-4 with TRBJ1-2; D ambiguous. Trimming left V 6 bases short and J 6 bases short, with 14 bases between. This CDR3 is built from 13 residues. CDR3 protein: CASRLGRIDGYTF. Written as DNA, the CDR3 is TGTGCCAGCAGGCTGGGTAGGATCGATGGCTACACCTTC.

The CDR3 region has the DNA TGCGCCAGCAGGCCAGGAACGAACAATGAGCAGTTCTTC. This sequence encodes CASRPGTNNEQFF. The chain links TRBV5-1 to TRBJ2-1; D is unclear. CDR1 and CDR2 from the germline V gene are SGHRS and YFSETQ. This CDR3 has 13 amino acids. V shed 5 bases and J shed 5 bases, with 11 bases lying between them.

This clonotype was picked up many times. The V call is TRBV5-1, the J call TRBJ2-7; possibly TRBD2 for D (6 bases). The CDR3 runs 14 residues. The V gene's germline CDR1 is SGHRS and CDR2 YFSETQ. Between the trimmed V and J ends, which lost 2 bases and 6 bases, there was a span of 15 bases. CDR3 in DNA: TGCGCCAGCAGCTTTCAGGAGGGTCGACTCGAGCAGTACTTC. It yields the protein CASSFQEGRLEQYF.

CDR3 in DNA: TGCGCCAGCAGCTCGGGACTAGCGGGAGGGCCAATAGATACGCAGTATTTT. This translates into CASSSGLAGGPIDTQYF. The chain links TRBV5-1 to TRBJ2-3; 16 bases are a match to TRBD2. The length of the CDR3 is 17 residues. Germline CDR1 SGHRS, CDR2 YFSETQ. The junction had 6 bases not matched to a gene; V was cut back by 3 bases and J by 5 bases.

This clonotype was seen only a few times. The chain carries TRBV7-2 and TRBJ1-2, with TRBD1 matching 8 bases. The length of the CDR3 is 16 residues. The germline CDR1 and CDR2 sequences are SGHTA and FQGNSA. Trimming took 1 base from V and 9 from J; bases not matched to a gene: 13. The CDR3 nucleotides are TGTGCCAGCAGCTTAGATTCGACAGGGGCAACGAGAAGCTACACCTTC. Residues: CASSLDSTGATRSYTF.

The chain couples TRBV18 to TRBJ2-3, with a possible D match to TRBD1 (7 bases). Per germline, CDR1 KGHSH and CDR2 LQKENI. V lost 2 bases, J lost 2 bases, and 17 bases lay in between. The CDR3 runs to 17 residues. The CDR3 nucleotides read TGTGCCAGCTCACCAGTTCGACAGGGAGGACCCACAGATACGCAGTATTTT. It specifies CASSPVRQGGPTDTQYF.

This clonotype was observed a few times. The V gene is TRBV4-1, the J gene TRBJ2-7; possible D gene TRBD2, 6 bases. CDR1 MGHRA and CDR2 YSYEKL come from the germline V gene. With 1 base removed from V and 2 bases from J, the gap between germline ends came to 9 bases. The CDR3 contains 14 residues. CDR3 region: CASSQVEGTYEQYF. The DNA for the CDR3 is TGCGCCAGCAGCCAAGTGGAGGGAACCTACGAGCAGTACTTC.

This sequence joins TRBV7-8 and TRBJ1-1; possibly TRBD1 for D (5 bases). The germline V gene has CDR1 SGHVS and CDR2 FQNEAQ. Trimming removed 5 bases at V and 12 bases at J, with 19 bases between. This CDR3 contains 13 residues. In nucleotides, the CDR3 is TGTGCCAGCAGCAAGAACCGGGACTCCCAAACTTTCTTT. The encoded protein is CASSKNRDSQTFF.

This clonotype came up a few times. V usage is TRBV7-8 and J usage is TRBJ2-5; the match to TRBD1 covers 10 bases. Germline loops: CDR1 SGHVS, CDR2 FQNEAQ. With 5 bases clipped from V and 0 bases from J, the junction kept 3 bases outside the gene matches. CDR3 length equals 15 residues. The CDR3 DNA reads TGTGCCAGCAGCCTGACAGGGGGCAACCAAGAGACCCAGTACTTC. Its translation: CASSLTGGNQETQYF.

The sample holds a few counts of this clonotype. The chain uses TRBV4-2 and TRBJ2-1; 8 bases line up with TRBD2. This CDR3 is 18 amino acids long. With 3 bases clipped from V and 1 base from J, the junction kept 11 bases outside the gene matches. The germline V gene has CDR1 LGHNA and CDR2 YNFKEQ. The CDR3 DNA follows: TGTGCCAGCAGCCACTATCTGAGCGGGAGTTCTTCCTACAATGAGCAGTTCTTC. Amino acids: CASSHYLSGSSSYNEQFF.